The subject of this entry is one T cell receptor beta chain. Study processing details: Estimation of nucleated cell counts was performed using reference gene primer amplification. TCRdb's copy holds only in-frame clones and misses some; the assay was immunoSEQ multiplex PCR. V and J calls and clone size follow that table, whereas D and trimming were derived from the DNA. This table holds 84,000 or so clones, roughly 92% found once. This sample was included in a study of blood T cell repertoires in COVID-19. Study details: Researchers got acute and convalescent COVID-19 samples from the United States, Italy and Spain. T cells, B-cell-depleted T cells, or PBMCs provided the cDNA or gDNA that served as material.

V was cut by 0 bases and J by 3 bases, with 9 bases left in between. This CDR3 has 14 amino acids. The germline CDR1 and CDR2 sequences are SGHRS and YFSETQ. V is TRBV5-1 and J is TRBJ1-1; weak D call: TRBD1 (5 bases). This sequence originates from a woman aged 55-69 years with active COVID-19. The sequenced sample consisted of peripheral blood. The CDR3 sequence: CASSLGGRDTEAFF. The CDR3 DNA follows: TGCGCCAGCAGCTTGGGGGGCAGGGACACTGAAGCTTTCTTT.